Listed below are T cell receptor beta chains from one sample, sequenced in a study of human T cells and chemical hapten exposure. TCRdb independently ran MiXCR on the RACE reads; one entry per CDR3 protein. Found here are over 300,000 distinct CDR3 sequences, around 5.5% of them singletons; the top ten hold just over 2.5%. The material was whole blood, obtained in connection with sensitization to the hapten diphenylcyclopropenone (DPC). All receptors come from a woman aged 45-65 years with alopecia areata. Some clones in this sample may be carry-over from other donors' samples. The CDR3 runs from the conserved cysteine through the conserved F or W. A D gene is named only where the DNA matches it firmly. Expanded clones are given a class, and other clones once, few, many or no size at all.

J,size,D,V,DNA,CDR3
TRBJ2-3,few,-,TRBV7-2,TGTGCCAGCAGCTTAGGTACAGAAATCACAGATACGCAGTATTTT,CASSLGTEITDTQYF
TRBJ1-2,-,-,TRBV20-1,TGCAGTGCTAGAGTACCATACTTACCGGGACAAGGATGGTCTAACTATGGCTACACCTTC,CSARVPYLPGQGWSNYGYTF
TRBJ2-7,-,-,TRBV12-3/TRBV12-4,TGTGCCAGCAGTCTCACAGGGCTGGGGGAGCAGTACTTC,CASSLTGLGEQYF
TRBJ2-7,many,TRBD2,TRBV27,TGTGCCAGCAGTTTAGGCGGACTAGCAGATTACGAGCAGTACTTC,CASSLGGLADYEQYF
TRBJ2-3,many,TRBD1,TRBV6-5,TGTGCCAGCAGCAGGGGACAGGGGGCTGATACGCAGTATTTT,CASSRGQGADTQYF
TRBJ1-6,few,-,TRBV7-2,TGTGCCAGCAGCCCGATAGACGGCAGCTCCTATAATTCACCCCTCCACTTT,CASSPIDGSSYNSPLHF
TRBJ1-2,-,TRBD1,TRBV15,TGTGCCACCAGCAGAGAAGGACAGGGGGCTTTTGTCTATGGCTACACCTTC,CATSREGQGAFVYGYTF
TRBJ2-3,few,TRBD1,TRBV13,TGTGCCAGCAGCTACACCAGCCGACAGGGGACAGATACGCAGTATTTT,CASSYTSRQGTDTQYF
TRBJ2-4,many,-,TRBV3-1,TGTGCCAGCAGCCCCCACAGGGGGGGCGTAAAAAACATTCAGTACTTC,CASSPHRGGVKNIQYF
TRBJ2-7,many,-,TRBV20-1,TGCAGTGCTAGTCTTCCGGGAACCTACGAGCAGTACTTC,CSASLPGTYEQYF
TRBJ1-5,few,TRBD1,TRBV19,TGTGCCAGTAGTTCCCGAGGGACAGGGGGCGGCAATCAGCCCCAGCATTTT,CASSSRGTGGGNQPQHF
TRBJ2-2,few,TRBD2,TRBV24-1,TGTGCCACCAGGGGACTAGCGGGAGCAGGGGAGCTGTTTTTT,CATRGLAGAGELFF
TRBJ2-1,many,-,TRBV11-2,TGTGCCAGCAGCGGAGGGGTTGAGCAGTTCTTC,CASSGGVEQFF
TRBJ2-3,few,TRBD2,TRBV6-6,TGTGCCAGCAGAGCCCATAGCGGGGCTGGGGTAGAAACGCAGTATTTT,CASRAHSGAGVETQYF
TRBJ2-5,many,-,TRBV7-2,TGTGCCAGCAGCTTAGAAGTATTGAGAGAGACCCAGTACTTC,CASSLEVLRETQYF